This TCR beta chain comes out of a study of cytomegalovirus exposure and HLA in healthy donors. This clone was detected a few times. Its antigen remains unidentified. V was cut by 3 bases and J by 7 bases, with 18 bases left in between. The CDR3 extends over 15 amino acids. Germline CDR1 and CDR2: SGHRS and YFSETQ. Primers for the PCR totalled 60 Vbeta and 13 Jbeta. The method was immunoSEQ multiplex PCR; TCRdb's version includes in-frame clones alone and lacks a portion of them. The profile shows 100,000 to 150,000 clones, 8% to 9.5% of them singletons. Findings and limits, study-wide: Some V segments, including TRBV6-2 and TRBV6-3, were excluded as indistinguishable. Associated with cytomegalovirus, according to the listing, were some 150 TCR beta chains.

The chain recombines TRBV5-1 with TRBJ2-3; D might be TRBD2 (6 bases). This clonotype originated in a man aged 40-49 years in good health and CMV-seronegative. Material for sequencing was PBMCs. The CDR3 DNA sequence: TGCGCCAGCAGCTCTGGCGGGTCTAGCGAGTATACGCAGTATTTT. Translation gives CASSSGGSSEYTQYF.